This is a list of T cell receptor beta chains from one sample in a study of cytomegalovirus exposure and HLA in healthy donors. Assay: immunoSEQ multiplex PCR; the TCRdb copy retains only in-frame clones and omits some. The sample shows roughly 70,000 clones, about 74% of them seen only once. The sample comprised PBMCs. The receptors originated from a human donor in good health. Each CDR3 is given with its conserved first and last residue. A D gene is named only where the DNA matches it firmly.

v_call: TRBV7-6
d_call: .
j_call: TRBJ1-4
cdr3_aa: CASSPGGGKPFF

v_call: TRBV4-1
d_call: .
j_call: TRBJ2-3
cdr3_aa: CASSQDWGGRADTQYF

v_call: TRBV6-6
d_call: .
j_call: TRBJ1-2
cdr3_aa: CASSYSKVGSGYTF

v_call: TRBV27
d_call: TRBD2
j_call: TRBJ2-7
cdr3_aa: CASSSGGLAGGEQYF

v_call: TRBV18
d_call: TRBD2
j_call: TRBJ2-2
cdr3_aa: CASSAPGLAGGPTGELFF

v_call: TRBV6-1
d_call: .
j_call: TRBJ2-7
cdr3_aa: CASSRDQGGYEQYF

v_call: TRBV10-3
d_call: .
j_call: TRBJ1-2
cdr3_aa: CAISSPAQFLGGDYGYTF

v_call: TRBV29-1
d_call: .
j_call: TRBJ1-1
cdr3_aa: CSVLLQGVNTEAFF

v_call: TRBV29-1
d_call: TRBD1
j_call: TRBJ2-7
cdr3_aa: CSVEAGQGFNEQYF

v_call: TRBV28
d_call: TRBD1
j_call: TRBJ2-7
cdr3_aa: CASSRTGGTYEQYF

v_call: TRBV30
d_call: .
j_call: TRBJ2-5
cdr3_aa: CAWALILGTQYF

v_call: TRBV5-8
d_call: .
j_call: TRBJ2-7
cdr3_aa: CASRQVYEQYF